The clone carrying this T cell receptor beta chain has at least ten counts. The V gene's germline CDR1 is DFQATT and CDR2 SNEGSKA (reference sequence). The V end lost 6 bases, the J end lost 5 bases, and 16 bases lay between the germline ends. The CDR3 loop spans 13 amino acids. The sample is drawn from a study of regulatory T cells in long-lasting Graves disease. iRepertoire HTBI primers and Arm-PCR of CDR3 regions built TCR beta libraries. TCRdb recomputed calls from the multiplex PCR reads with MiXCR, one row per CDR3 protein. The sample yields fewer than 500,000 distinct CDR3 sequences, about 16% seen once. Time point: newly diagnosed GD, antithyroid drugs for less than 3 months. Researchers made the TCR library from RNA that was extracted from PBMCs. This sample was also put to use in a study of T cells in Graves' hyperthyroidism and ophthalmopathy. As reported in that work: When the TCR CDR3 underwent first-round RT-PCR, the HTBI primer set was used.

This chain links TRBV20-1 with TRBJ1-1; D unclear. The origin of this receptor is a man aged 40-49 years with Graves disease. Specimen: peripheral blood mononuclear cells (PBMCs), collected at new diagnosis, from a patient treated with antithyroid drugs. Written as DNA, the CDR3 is TGCAGTGCCCCAAGGACTGGGGAGACTGAAGCTTTCTTT. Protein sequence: CSAPRTGETEAFF.